This TCR beta chain comes out of a study of T cells in narcolepsy. V was pared by 4 bases and J by 7 bases, with 7 bases of the junction left unmatched. CDR3 size: 14 residues. The germline V gene has CDR1 SGHTA and CDR2 FQGNSA. Only in-frame clones appear in the TCRdb table, and some are missing; sequencing was by immunoSEQ multiplex PCR. The sample has over 30,000 clones, approximately 85% seen once. Note on this clone: What it binds is unknown.

Regarding the study as a whole: In some patient and control memory CD4+ samples, autoreactive clones were absent. Blood of same and different patients, but not healthy controls, reportedly held recurring autoreactive clonotypes. Comparing one patient's CSF and blood CD4+ clonotypes highlighted HCRT- and TRIB2-specific autoreactive clonotypes.

V and J are TRBV7-2 and TRBJ1-5; 7 bases align to TRBD1. The clonotype comes from a human donor with narcolepsy. The sequenced sample was CD45RA- memory CD4+ T cells from PBMCs. The CDR3 region is CASSSTGPGQPQHF. In DNA form, the CDR3 reads TGTGCCAGCAGCTCGACAGGGCCCGGCCAGCCCCAGCATTTT.